This record concerns one T cell receptor (beta chain) sequence. The data stem from a study of T cells in Graves' hyperthyroidism and ophthalmopathy. The CDR3 regions of TCR beta were amplified from RNA transcripts. Researchers ran a first-round RT-PCR on the TCR CDR3 using the HTBI primer set. One entry per CDR3 protein, called by TCRdb with MiXCR from the multiplex PCR reads. Seen here are hundreds of thousands of distinct CDR3 sequences, roughly a quarter observed once, and the top ten hold roughly 10%. The germline V and J ends were trimmed by 7 bases and 7 bases, with 15 bases remaining between them. The CDR3 totals 12 residues. Germline CDR1 SGHKS, CDR2 YYEKEE (reference sequence).

The clonotype originates from a woman in her twenties or thirties with Graves' ophthalmopathy. J is TRBJ2-7 and V is TRBV5-5; maybe TRBD1 (6 bases). Sequencing input: blood. The chain's CDR3 is CASRQGLGEQYF. The DNA for the CDR3 is TGTGCCAGCCGCCAGGGGTTGGGGGAGCAGTACTTC.